These 14 T cell receptor beta chains share one sample of origin, sequenced in a study of human T cells and chemical hapten exposure. The treatment: therapeutic diphenylcyclopropenone sensitization with weekly scalp DPC. During construction of the library, unique molecular identifiers were attached to individual cDNA molecules for quantitative, reproducible TCR counting. A single record per CDR3 protein comes from TCRdb applying MiXCR to the reads. The top ten clones hold approximately 4% of a sample with about 5,300 distinct CDR3 sequences, roughly three fifths of them seen once. Sample: whole blood, taken before DPC sensitization or 2, 6, or about 24 weeks after (not recorded which). These receptors originate from an adult with alopecia areata. Some clones in this sample may be carry-over from other donors' samples. This table probably holds off-target reads from a library built for another chain.

This clonotype was observed a few times. The chain uses TRBV12-3 or TRBV12-4 and TRBJ2-3, with D unclear. This CDR3 spans 15 amino acids. Trimming left V 5 bases short and J 0 bases short, with 12 bases between. Written as DNA, the CDR3 is TGTGCCAGCAGTCCCTGGGTCCCTAGCACAGATACGCAGTATTTT. This encodes CASSPWVPSTDTQYF.

The table lists this clonotype with a few counts. The rearrangement uses TRBV12-3 or TRBV12-4 and TRBJ2-1; TRBD2 matches 8 bases. There are 17 residues in the CDR3. Trimming took 5 bases from V and 7 from J; bases not matched to a gene: 16. The CDR3 nucleotides read TGTGCCAGCAGTCCCGGGGGGAGCGGGAGATCCCGGAATGAGCAGTTCTTC. Protein sequence: CASSPGGSGRSRNEQFF.

V usage is TRBV3-1 and J usage is TRBJ2-7; D is unclear. The CDR3 is made up of 11 amino acids. The ends were cut back, 0 bases at V and 5 bases at J, with 2 bases in the middle. CDR1 LGHDT and CDR2 YNNKEL come from the germline V gene (reference sequence). CDR3 sequence reads: CASSQDHEQYF. The CDR3 DNA is TGTGCCAGCAGCCAAGACCACGAGCAGTACTTC.

The rearrangement joins TRBV9 to TRBJ1-3, with a weak D call TRBD1 (5 bases). V dropped 3 bases and J dropped 0 bases, with 7 bases sitting between them. Germline loops: CDR1 SGDLS, CDR2 YYNGEE. The CDR3 contains 14 residues. In DNA form, the CDR3 reads TGTGCCAGCAGCGCGACAGTCTCTGGAAACACCATATATTTT. Protein product: CASSATVSGNTIYF. Filled out from reference TRBV9 and TRBJ1-3, the complete variable domain reads DSGVTQTPKHLITATGQRVTLRCSPRSGDLSVYWYQQSLDQGLQFLIQYYNGEERAKGNILERFSAQQFPDLHSELNLSSLELGDSALYFCASSATVSGNTIYFGEGSWLTVV.

The rearrangement uses TRBV2 and TRBJ2-3, with D perhaps matching TRBD1 (5 bases). V lost 4 bases to trimming and J lost 4 bases, with 15 bases between them. Germline CDR1 SNHLY, CDR2 FYNNEI. The CDR3 contains 15 residues. The CDR3: CASSAGQIGADTQYF. DNA of the CDR3: TGTGCCAGCAGTGCCGGACAAATAGGGGCAGATACGCAGTATTTT.

A few counts support this clonotype. The chain has TRBV29-1 and TRBJ2-7; D might be TRBD1 (6 bases). V lost 6 bases, J lost 2 bases, and 14 bases lay in between. This CDR3 spans 13 amino acids. Germline CDR1 and CDR2: SQVTM and ANQGSEA. The CDR3 sequence: CSVGGQPAYEQYF. The CDR3 bases are TGCAGCGTGGGTGGACAGCCAGCCTACGAGCAGTACTTC.

This clonotype has only a few counts. V usage is TRBV12-3 or TRBV12-4 and J usage is TRBJ2-3; D call uncertain. The V end lost 6 bases, the J end lost 0 bases, and 13 bases lay between the germline ends. This CDR3 is 15 amino acids long. CDR3 DNA: TGTGCCAGCAGCCCCGGACGTTCTAGCACAGATACGCAGTATTTT. It encodes CASSPGRSSTDTQYF.

The sample holds a few counts of this clonotype. The chain has TRBV5-1 and TRBJ2-1, with D possibly matching TRBD2 (5 bases). From germline, CDR1 is SGHRS and CDR2 YFSETQ. CDR3 length: 15 residues. V lost 1 base to trimming and J lost 2 bases, with 10 bases between them. This chain's CDR3 is CASSLSGNPYNEQFF. In DNA form, the CDR3 reads TGCGCCAGCAGCTTGAGCGGAAACCCCTACAATGAGCAGTTCTTC.

The V call is TRBV18, the J call TRBJ2-7; 8 bases are a match to TRBD2. Germline assignment: CDR1 KGHSH and CDR2 LQKENI. With 3 bases clipped from V and 1 base from J, the junction kept 5 bases outside the gene matches. The CDR3 spans 15 residues. In nucleotides, the CDR3 is TGTGCCAGCTCACCCGAGACTAGCGTTTCCTACGAGCAGTACTTC. Translating gives CASSPETSVSYEQYF.

Written as DNA, the CDR3 is TGTGCCAGCAGTGTAACAGGGGTCCCGTCCGAGCAGTACTTC. It yields the protein CASSVTGVPSEQYF. V usage is TRBV6-6 and J usage is TRBJ2-7; TRBD1 matches 7 bases. Looked up from germline, CDR1 is MNHNY and CDR2 is SVGAGI (reference sequence). The CDR3 loop spans 14 amino acids. With V trimmed by 5 bases and J by 6 bases, 10 bases remained unmatched.

The chain couples TRBV28 to TRBJ2-5; TRBD1 matches 7 bases. The CDR3 sequence is 15 residues long. V was clipped by 3 bases and J by 1 base; unmatched bases: 5. CDR1 and CDR2 from the germline V gene are MDHEN and SYDVKM. The CDR3 nucleotides read TGTGCCAGCAGTTTCTGGGGACAGCCCCAAGAGACCCAGTACTTC. Protein: CASSFWGQPQETQYF. Looking up the rest from reference TRBV28 and TRBJ2-5 gives the full variable domain: DVKVTQSSRYLVKRTGEKVFLECVQDMDHENMFWYRQDPGLGLRLIYFSYDVKMKEKGDIPEGYSVSREKKERFSLILESASTNQTSMYLCASSFWGQPQETQYFGPGTRLLVL.

The chain is built from TRBV2 and TRBJ1-4; D possibly corresponds to TRBD1 (5 bases). The CDR3 length is 14 residues. V was shortened by 7 bases and J by 2 bases, with 11 bases between the two germline ends. Germline V gene data show CDR1 as SNHLY and CDR2 as FYNNEI. The CDR3 DNA reads TGTGCCAGCAACTACAGGTCGACTAATGAAAAACTGTTTTTT. Translation: CASNYRSTNEKLFF.

V usage is TRBV7-6 and J usage is TRBJ2-7, with a possible D match to TRBD1 (6 bases). V was clipped by 1 base and J by 1 base, with 8 bases between them. The CDR3 runs 14 residues. Germline values: CDR1 SGHVS, CDR2 FNYEAQ. The CDR3, as DNA: TGTGCCAGCAGCTTAGAGGACAGATCCTACGAGCAGTACTTC. Its translation: CASSLEDRSYEQYF.

There are a few counts of this clonotype. The CDR3 sequence is CASSPGQQNEQFF. The CDR3 bases are TGTGCCAGCTCACCGGGACAGCAGAATGAGCAGTTCTTC. The rearrangement links TRBV18 to TRBJ2-1, with 7 bases identical to TRBD1. The length of the CDR3 is 13 residues. CDR1 is KGHSH and CDR2 is LQKENI in the germline V gene. The J segment lost 7 bases and the V segment lost 3 bases, leaving 3 bases of the junction unmatched.